This TCR beta chain was identified in a study of glioma-infiltrating T cells. Study outcomes and limitations: Above-expected tissue-blood divergence occurred in all gliomas, most in low-grade ones.

TCR alpha and beta CDR3 regions were amplified from RNA using iRepertoire nested multiplex PCR. TCRdb passed the multiplex PCR reads through MiXCR, listing each CDR3 protein once. Of under 150,000 distinct CDR3 sequences in the sample, around 42% were seen once. V lost 4 bases, J lost 3 bases, and 5 bases stayed unmatched. Germline CDR1 reads LGHNA; CDR2 reads YNFKEQ. The CDR3 covers 14 residues. A remark on this clonotype: Its antigen is undetermined.

Sequencing used glioma tissue, nonneoplastic brain tissue, or PBMCs (not recorded which). The rearrangement uses TRBV4-2 and TRBJ2-7, with 8 bases that match TRBD2. The sequence was obtained from a human donor with low-grade glioma or glioblastoma, undergoing nonglioma brain surgery, or in good health (not recorded which). CDR3 loop: CASSRSGDNYEQYF. The CDR3 DNA reads as TGTGCCAGCAGCCGTAGCGGGGATAACTACGAGCAGTACTTC.